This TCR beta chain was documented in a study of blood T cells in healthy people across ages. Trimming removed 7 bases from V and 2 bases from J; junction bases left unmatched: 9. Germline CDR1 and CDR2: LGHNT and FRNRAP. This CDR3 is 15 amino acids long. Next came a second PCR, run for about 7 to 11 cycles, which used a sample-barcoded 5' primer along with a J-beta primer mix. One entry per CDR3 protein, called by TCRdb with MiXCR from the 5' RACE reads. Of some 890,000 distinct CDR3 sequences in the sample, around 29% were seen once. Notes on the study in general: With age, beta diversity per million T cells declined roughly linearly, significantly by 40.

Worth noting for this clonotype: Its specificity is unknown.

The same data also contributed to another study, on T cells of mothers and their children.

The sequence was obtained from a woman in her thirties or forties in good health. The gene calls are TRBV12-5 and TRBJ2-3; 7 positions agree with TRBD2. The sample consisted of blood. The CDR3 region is CASADWGGNTDTQYF. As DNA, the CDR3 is TGTGCTAGTGCCGACTGGGGGGGGAACACAGATACGCAGTATTTT.